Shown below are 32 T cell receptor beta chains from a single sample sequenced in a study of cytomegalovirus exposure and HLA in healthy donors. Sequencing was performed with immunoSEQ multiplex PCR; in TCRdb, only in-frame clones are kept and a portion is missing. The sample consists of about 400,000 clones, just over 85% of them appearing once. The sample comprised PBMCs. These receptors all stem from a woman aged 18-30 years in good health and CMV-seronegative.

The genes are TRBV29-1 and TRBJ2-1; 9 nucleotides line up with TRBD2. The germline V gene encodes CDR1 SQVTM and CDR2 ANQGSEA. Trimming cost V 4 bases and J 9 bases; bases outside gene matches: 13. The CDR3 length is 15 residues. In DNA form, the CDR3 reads TGCAGCGTTGGCCGCGGGAGGGCCTTCGGGTCTGAGCAGTTCTTC. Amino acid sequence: CSVGRGRAFGSEQFF.

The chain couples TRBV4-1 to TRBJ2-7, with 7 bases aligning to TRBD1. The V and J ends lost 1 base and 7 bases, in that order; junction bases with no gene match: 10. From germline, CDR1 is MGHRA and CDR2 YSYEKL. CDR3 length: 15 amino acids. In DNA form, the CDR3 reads TGCGCCAGCAGCCAAGTCTCACAGGGGATGGGGGAGCAGTACTTC. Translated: CASSQVSQGMGEQYF.

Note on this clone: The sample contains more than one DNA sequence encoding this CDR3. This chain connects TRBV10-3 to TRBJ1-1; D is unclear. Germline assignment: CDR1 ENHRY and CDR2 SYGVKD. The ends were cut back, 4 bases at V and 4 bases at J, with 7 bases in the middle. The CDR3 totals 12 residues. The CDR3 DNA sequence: TGTGCCATCAGTGTCGGAGGCACTGAAGCTTTCTTT. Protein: CAISVGGTEAFF.

The CDR3 DNA is TGTGCCAGCAGTGTCGGAGGACAGTCCTACAATGAGCAGTTCTTC. Its translation is CASSVGGQSYNEQFF. The chain has TRBV6-4 and TRBJ2-1; TRBD1 is a possible D gene (6 bases). The CDR3 has 15 amino acids. V was cut by 4 bases and J by 1 base, with 11 bases left in between. Germline V gives CDR1 MRHNA, CDR2 SNTAGT.

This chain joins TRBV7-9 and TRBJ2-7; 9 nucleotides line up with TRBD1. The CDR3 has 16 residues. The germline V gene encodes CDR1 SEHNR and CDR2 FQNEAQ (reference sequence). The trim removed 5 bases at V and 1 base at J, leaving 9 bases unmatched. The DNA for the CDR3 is TGTGCCAGCAGCCTACCCAAGGACAGGGGTTCCTACGAGCAGTACTTC. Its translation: CASSLPKDRGSYEQYF.

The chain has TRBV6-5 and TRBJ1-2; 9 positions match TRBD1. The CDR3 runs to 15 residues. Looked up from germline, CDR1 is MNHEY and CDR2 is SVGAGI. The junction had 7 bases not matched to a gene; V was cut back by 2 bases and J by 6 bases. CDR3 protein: CASSYTRDRADGYTF. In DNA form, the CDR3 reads TGTGCCAGCAGTTACACCCGGGACAGGGCCGATGGCTACACCTTC.

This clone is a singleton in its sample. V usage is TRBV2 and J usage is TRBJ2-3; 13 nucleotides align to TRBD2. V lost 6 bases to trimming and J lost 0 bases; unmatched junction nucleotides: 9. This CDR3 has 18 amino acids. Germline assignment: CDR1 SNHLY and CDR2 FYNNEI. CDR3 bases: TGTGCCAGCAGAGGGACTAGCGGGGCGCGCCTTAGCACAGATACGCAGTATTTT. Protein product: CASRGTSGARLSTDTQYF.

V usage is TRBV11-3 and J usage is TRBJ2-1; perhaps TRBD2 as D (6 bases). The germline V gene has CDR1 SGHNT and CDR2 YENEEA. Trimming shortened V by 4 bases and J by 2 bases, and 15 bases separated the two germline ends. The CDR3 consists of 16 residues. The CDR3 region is CASSSRAGKPYNEQFF. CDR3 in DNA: TGTGCCAGCAGCTCCCGGGCGGGGAAGCCCTACAATGAGCAGTTCTTC. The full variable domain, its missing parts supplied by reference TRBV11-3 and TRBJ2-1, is EAGVVQSPRYKIIEKKQPVAFWCNPISGHNTLYWYLQNLGQGPELLIRYENEEAVDDSQLPKDRFSAERLKGVDSTLKIQPAELGDSAVYLCASSSRAGKPYNEQFFGPGTRLTVL.

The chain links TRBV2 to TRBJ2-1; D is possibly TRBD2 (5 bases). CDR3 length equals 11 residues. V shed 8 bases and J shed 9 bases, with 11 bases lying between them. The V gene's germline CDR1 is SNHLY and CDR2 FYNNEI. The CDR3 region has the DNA TGTGCCAGCCTTGGGAGAACTGAGCAGTTCTTC. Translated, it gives CASLGRTEQFF.

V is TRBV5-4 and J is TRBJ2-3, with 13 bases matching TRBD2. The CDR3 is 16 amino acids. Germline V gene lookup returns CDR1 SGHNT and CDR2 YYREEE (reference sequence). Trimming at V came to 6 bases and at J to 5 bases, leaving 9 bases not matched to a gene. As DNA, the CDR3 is TGTGCCAGCACCGTAGGACTAGCGGGGGCCCGAGATACGCAGTATTTT. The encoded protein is CASTVGLAGARDTQYF.

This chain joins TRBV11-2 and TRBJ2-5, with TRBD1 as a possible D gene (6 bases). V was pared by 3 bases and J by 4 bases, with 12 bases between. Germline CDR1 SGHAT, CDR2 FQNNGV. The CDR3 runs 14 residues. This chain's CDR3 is CASSFQGMGETQYF. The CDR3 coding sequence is TGTGCCAGCAGCTTCCAGGGGATGGGAGAGACCCAGTACTTC.

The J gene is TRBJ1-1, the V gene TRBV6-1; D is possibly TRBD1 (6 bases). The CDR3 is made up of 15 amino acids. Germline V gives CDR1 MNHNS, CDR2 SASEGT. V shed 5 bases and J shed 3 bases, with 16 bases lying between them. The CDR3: CASSRPRGGDTEAFF. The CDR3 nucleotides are TGTGCCAGCAGTCGCCCAAGGGGGGGGGACACTGAAGCTTTCTTT.

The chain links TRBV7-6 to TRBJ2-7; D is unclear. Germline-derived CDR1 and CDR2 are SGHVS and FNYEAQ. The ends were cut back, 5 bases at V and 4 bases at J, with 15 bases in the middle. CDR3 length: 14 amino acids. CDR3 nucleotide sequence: TGTGCCAGCAGCCCCTCCCCGTCGGGTTACGAGCAGTACTTC. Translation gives CASSPSPSGYEQYF.

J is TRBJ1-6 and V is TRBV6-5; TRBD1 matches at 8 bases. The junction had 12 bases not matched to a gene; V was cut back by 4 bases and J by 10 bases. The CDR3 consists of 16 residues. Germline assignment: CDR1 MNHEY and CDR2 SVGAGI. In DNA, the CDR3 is TGTGCCAGCAGTTCCACCGGGACAGGTGCTTACTCACCCCTCCACTTT. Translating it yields CASSSTGTGAYSPLHF.

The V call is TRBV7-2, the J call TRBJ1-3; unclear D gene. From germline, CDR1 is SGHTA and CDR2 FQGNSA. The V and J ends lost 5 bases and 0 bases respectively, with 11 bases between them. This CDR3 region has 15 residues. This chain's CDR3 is CASSPSTLSGNTIYF. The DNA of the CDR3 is TGTGCCAGCAGCCCCTCGACACTCTCTGGAAACACCATATATTTT.

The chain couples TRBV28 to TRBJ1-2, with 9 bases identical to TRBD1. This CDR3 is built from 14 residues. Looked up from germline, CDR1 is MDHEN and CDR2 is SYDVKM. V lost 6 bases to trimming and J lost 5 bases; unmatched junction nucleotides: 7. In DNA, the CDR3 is TGTGCCAGCAGGCGGACAGGGGAAGGTTATGGCTACACCTTC. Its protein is CASRRTGEGYGYTF.

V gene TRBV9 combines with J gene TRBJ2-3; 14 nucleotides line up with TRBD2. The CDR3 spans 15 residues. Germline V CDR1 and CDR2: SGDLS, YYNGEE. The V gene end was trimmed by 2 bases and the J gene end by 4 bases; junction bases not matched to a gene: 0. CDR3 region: CASSVGLAGADTQYF. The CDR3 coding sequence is TGTGCCAGCAGCGTGGGACTAGCGGGAGCAGATACGCAGTATTTT.

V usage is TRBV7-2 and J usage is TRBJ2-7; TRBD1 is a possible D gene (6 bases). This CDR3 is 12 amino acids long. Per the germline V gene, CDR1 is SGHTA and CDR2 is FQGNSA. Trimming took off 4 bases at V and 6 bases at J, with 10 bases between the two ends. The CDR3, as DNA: TGTGCCAGCAGCTCCCAGGGGTTCGAGCAGTACTTC. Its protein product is CASSSQGFEQYF.

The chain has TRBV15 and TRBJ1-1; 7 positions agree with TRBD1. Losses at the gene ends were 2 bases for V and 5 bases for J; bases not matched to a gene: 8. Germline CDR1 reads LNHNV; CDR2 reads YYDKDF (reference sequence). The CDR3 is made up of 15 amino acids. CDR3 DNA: TGTGCCACCAGCAGACCACAGGGGTTGAGGACTGAAGCTTTCTTT. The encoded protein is CATSRPQGLRTEAFF.

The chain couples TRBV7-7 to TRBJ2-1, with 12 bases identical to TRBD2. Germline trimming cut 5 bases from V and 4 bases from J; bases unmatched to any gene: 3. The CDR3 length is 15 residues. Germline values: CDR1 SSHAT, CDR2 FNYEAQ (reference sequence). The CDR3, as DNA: TGTGCCAGCAGCCCTCTAGCGGGGGGGTACAATGAGCAGTTCTTC. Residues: CASSPLAGGYNEQFF.

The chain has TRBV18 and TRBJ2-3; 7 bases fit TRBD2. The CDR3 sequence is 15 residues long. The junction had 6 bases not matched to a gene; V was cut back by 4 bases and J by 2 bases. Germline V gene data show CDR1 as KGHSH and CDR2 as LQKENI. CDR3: CASSRLGGFTDTQYF. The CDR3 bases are TGTGCCAGCTCACGATTGGGAGGGTTCACAGATACGCAGTATTTT.

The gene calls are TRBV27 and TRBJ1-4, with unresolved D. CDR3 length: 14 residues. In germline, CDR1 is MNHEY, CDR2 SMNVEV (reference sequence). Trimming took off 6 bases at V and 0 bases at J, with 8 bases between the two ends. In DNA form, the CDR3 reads TGTGCCAGCAGGCATGACACAACTAATGAAAAACTGTTTTTT. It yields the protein CASRHDTTNEKLFF.

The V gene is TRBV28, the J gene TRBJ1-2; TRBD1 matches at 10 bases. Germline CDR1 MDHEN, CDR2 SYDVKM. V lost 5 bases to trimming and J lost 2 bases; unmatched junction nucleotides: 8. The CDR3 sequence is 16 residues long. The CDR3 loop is CASSDRDRGINYGYTF. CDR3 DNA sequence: TGTGCCAGCAGTGACCGGGACAGGGGCATAAACTATGGCTACACCTTC.

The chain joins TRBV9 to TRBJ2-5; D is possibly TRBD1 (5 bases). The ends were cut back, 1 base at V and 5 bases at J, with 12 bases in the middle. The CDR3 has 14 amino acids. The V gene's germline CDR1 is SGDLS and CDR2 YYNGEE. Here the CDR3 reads CASSVRGVGETQYF. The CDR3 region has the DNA TGTGCCAGCAGCGTAAGGGGTGTGGGGGAGACCCAGTACTTC.

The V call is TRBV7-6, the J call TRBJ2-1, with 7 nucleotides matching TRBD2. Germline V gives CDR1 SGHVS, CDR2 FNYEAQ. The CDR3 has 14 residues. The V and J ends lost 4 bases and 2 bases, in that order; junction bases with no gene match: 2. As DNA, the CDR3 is TGTGCCAGCAGCTCCAGCGGGACCTACAATGAGCAGTTCTTC. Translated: CASSSSGTYNEQFF.

For the CDR3, the DNA is TGTGCCAGCAGCACCTCTCGAACAGGGTTTACTGGAAACACCATATATTTT. It codes for CASSTSRTGFTGNTIYF. V is TRBV6-4 and J is TRBJ1-3, with a weak D call TRBD1 (6 bases). The CDR3 covers 17 residues. V shed 6 bases and J shed 2 bases, with 20 bases lying between them. The germline gives CDR1 MRHNA, CDR2 SNTAGT.

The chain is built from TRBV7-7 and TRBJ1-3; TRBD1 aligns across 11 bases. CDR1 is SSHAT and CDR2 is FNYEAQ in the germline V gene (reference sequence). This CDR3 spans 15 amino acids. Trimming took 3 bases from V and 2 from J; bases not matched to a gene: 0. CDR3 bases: TGTGCCAGCAGCTTGGGACAGGGGGCTGGAAACACCATATATTTT. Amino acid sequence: CASSLGQGAGNTIYF.

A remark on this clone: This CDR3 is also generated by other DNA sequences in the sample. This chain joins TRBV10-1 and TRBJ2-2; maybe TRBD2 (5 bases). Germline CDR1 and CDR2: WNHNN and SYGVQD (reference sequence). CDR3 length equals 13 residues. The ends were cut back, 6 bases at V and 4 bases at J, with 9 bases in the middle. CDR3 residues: CASSRGSTGELFF. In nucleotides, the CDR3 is TGCGCCAGCAGCCGAGGGAGCACCGGGGAGCTGTTTTTT.

The CDR3 is CASSSSGGAPYNEQFF. The DNA for the CDR3 is TGTGCCAGCAGTTCTAGCGGGGGGGCTCCCTACAATGAGCAGTTCTTC. V gene TRBV28 combines with J gene TRBJ2-1, with 12 nucleotides matching TRBD2. V lost 4 bases, J lost 2 bases, and 3 bases stayed unmatched. CDR3 length: 16 residues. Per the germline V gene, CDR1 is MDHEN and CDR2 is SYDVKM.

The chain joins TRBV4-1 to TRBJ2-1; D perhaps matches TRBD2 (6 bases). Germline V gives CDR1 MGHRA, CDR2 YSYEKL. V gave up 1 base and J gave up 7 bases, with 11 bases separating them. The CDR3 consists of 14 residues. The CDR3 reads CASSQGPGRNEQFF. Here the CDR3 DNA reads TGCGCCAGCAGCCAAGGGCCCGGGAGAAATGAGCAGTTCTTC.

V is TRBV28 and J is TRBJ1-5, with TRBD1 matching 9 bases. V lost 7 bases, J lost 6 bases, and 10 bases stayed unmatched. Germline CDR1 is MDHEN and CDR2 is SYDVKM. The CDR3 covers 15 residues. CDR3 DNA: TGTGCCAGCATCTGGGGGACAGGGAACGGTCAGCCCCAGCATTTT. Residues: CASIWGTGNGQPQHF.

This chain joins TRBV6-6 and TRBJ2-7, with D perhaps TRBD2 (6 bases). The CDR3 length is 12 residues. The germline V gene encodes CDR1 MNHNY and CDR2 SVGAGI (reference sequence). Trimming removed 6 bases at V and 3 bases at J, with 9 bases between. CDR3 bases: TGTGCCAGCAGGGCTAGCGACTACGAGCAGTACTTC. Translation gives CASRASDYEQYF.